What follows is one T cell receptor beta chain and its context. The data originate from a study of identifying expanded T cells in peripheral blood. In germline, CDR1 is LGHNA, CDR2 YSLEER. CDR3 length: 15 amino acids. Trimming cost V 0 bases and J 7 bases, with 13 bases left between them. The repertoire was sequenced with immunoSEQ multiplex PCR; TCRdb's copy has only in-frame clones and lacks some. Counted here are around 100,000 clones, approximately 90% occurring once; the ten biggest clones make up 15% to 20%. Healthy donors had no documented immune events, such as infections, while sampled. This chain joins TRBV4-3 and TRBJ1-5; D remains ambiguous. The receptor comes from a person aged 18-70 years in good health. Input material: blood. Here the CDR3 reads CASSQEMGFGQPQHF. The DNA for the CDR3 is TGCGCCAGCAGCCAAGAAATGGGGTTCGGGCAGCCCCAGCATTTT.